The clone carrying this T cell receptor (beta chain) has a single count. CDR3 length: 14 residues. The V end lost 0 bases, the J end lost 2 bases, and 7 bases lay between the germline ends. Per the germline V gene, CDR1 is LGHNA and CDR2 is YNFKEQ. Assignment of participants to cohorts was predicated upon participant-reported clinical history. Original processing methods: Amplifying reference gene primers gave estimates of nucleated cell counts. The method was immunoSEQ multiplex PCR; TCRdb's version includes in-frame clones alone and lacks a portion of them. The D gene and trimming were derived from the DNA, and the V and J assignments and clone size from that table. Altogether about 160,000 clones are present, roughly 90% being singletons, with the ten largest covering 6.5% to 8%. This sample is drawn from a study of blood T cell repertoires in COVID-19.

The chain is built from TRBV4-2 and TRBJ1-2; D is perhaps TRBD1 (5 bases). The receptor was isolated from a woman aged 45-65 years who had recovered from COVID-19. The sample consisted of PBMCs or T cells enriched from blood (not recorded which). The CDR3: CASSQDQGNYGYTF. DNA of the CDR3: TGTGCCAGCAGCCAAGACCAGGGCAACTATGGCTACACCTTC.